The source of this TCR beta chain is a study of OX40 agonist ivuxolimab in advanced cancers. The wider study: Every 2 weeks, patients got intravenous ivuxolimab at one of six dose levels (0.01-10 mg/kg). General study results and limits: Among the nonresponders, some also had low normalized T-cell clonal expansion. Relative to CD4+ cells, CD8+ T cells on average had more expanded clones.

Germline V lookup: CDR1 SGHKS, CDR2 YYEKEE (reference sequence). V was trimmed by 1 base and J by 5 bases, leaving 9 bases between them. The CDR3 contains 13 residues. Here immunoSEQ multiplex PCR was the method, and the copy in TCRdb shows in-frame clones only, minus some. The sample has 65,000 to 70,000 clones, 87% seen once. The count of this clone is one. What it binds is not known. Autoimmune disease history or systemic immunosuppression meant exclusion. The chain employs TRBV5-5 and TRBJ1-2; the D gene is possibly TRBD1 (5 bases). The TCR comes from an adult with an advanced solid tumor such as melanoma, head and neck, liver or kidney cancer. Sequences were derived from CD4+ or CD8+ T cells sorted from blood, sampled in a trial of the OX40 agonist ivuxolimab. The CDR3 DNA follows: TGTGCCAGCAGCTTGCAGGGTGGGTATGGCTACACCTTC. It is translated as CASSLQGGYGYTF.